This section outlines one T cell receptor (beta chain) sequence together with its context. This sample is drawn from a study of PD-1 blockade in mismatch repair-deficient tumors. Assay used: immunoSEQ multiplex PCR; TCRdb lists only in-frame clones, some missing. The data show about 68,000 clones, 70% to 85% seen once. Specimen: peripheral blood, collected 2 weeks after starting pembrolizumab. The source is an adult with mismatch repair-deficient cancer.

This CDR3 reads CASSPPGTGADQPQHF. The CDR3 DNA reads TGTGCCAGCTCACCACCCGGGACAGGGGCTGATCAGCCCCAGCATTTT. The chain uses TRBV18 and TRBJ1-5, with TRBD1 matching 10 bases. Germline V CDR1 and CDR2: KGHSH, LQKENI. The V gene end was trimmed by 0 bases and the J gene end by 5 bases; junction bases not matched to a gene: 4. The CDR3 has 16 residues.